Listed below are T cell receptor beta chains from one sample, sequenced in a study of shared clonotypes between healthy human individuals. Generated by immunoSEQ multiplex PCR, the TCRdb table keeps only in-frame clones and is missing some. The sample includes about 520,000 clones, around 85% of them seen just once. The specimen sequenced was PBMCs. These receptors were collected from a woman aged 40-49 years in good health. Some clones in this sample may be carry-over from other donors' samples. Both conserved end residues are part of each CDR3. Not every row has a clone size; where given, it reads once, few, many or a size class.

clone_size	v_call	j_call	cdr3_aa
-	TRBV10-3	TRBJ2-3	CAISAGWGGSITDTQYF
-	TRBV2	TRBJ2-5	CASGGRALSGETQYF
once	TRBV11-2	TRBJ2-7	CASSLRGLEQYF
-	TRBV20-1	TRBJ2-1	CSAKRAWEQFF
-	TRBV7-9	TRBJ2-1	CASSLPGTSGSGEQFF
-	TRBV28	TRBJ1-4	CASSHRGMDSEKLFF
-	TRBV29-1	TRBJ2-1	CSVVSGSFNEQFF
-	TRBV6-1	TRBJ2-3	CASKAGETTDTQYF
-	TRBV7-8	TRBJ1-4	CASSLSGGLWEKLFF
-	TRBV10-3	TRBJ1-1	CAISPRAGPPNTEAFF
few	TRBV7-9	TRBJ2-3	CASSSGLAGRSTDTQYF
once	TRBV28	TRBJ1-2	CASSSKRVLANYGYTF
-	TRBV28	TRBJ2-5	CASRPGQGSGETQYF
-	TRBV15	TRBJ2-5	CATSRVRTGGEETQYF
-	TRBV4-3	TRBJ2-2	CASSQDFTGELFF
-	TRBV5-5	TRBJ2-5	CASSLKGGDKQETQYF
-	TRBV27	TRBJ1-5	CASRTGRAQPQHF
-	TRBV9	TRBJ2-2	CASSRGAGGSTGELFF
-	TRBV7-2	TRBJ2-2	CASSLILPNTGELFF
-	TRBV9	TRBJ2-5	CASSVGSRFLETQYF
-	TRBV10-2	TRBJ2-3	CASSESSGFDTQYF
-	TRBV5-1	TRBJ2-5	CASSLLPSQETQYF
-	TRBV29-1	TRBJ1-2	CSVGTGGVYGYTF